This TCR beta chain was found in a study of cytomegalovirus exposure and HLA in healthy donors. At the level of the study: Within the Caucasian-associated ancestry cluster were more than 75% of the roughly 400 genotyped donors. Regarding the study as a whole: The presence/absence work took it that sequencing depth was about the same across donors.

CDR3 length: 12 amino acids. V shed 7 bases, J shed 8 bases, and the junction held 5 bases outside the gene matches. CDR1 MNHEY and CDR2 SVGAGI come from the germline V gene. 13 Jbeta primers and 60 Vbeta primers were used for the PCR. Here immunoSEQ multiplex PCR was the method, and the copy in TCRdb shows in-frame clones only, minus some. The sample has approximately 110,000 clones. Notes on this clone: Its antigen is unknown.

The chain uses TRBV6-5 and TRBJ1-1, with TRBD1 matching 9 bases. The sequencing sample was made of PBMCs. The TCR sequence derives from a man younger than 45 in good health and CMV-seronegative. CDR3 in amino acids: CASTAGQGEAFF. In DNA, the CDR3 is TGTGCCAGCACCGCCGGACAGGGGGAAGCTTTCTTT.